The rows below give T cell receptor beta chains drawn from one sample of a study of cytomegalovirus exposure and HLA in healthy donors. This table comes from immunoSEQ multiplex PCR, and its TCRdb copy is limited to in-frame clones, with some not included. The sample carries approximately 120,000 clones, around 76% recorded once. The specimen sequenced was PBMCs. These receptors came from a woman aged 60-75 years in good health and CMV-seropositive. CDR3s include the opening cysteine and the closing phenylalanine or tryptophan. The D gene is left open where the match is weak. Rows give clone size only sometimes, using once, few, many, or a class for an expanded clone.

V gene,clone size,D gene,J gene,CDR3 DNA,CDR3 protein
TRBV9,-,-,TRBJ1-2,TGTGCCAGCAGCGTAGATGGAACAGAAGTAGGAGGCTACACCTTC,CASSVDGTEVGGYTF
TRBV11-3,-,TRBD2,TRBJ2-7,TGTGCCAGCAGCTTAGAGAGCGGGGCTACCTACGAGCAGTACTTC,CASSLESGATYEQYF
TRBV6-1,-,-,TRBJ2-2,TGTGCCACCCAACGGGGATCTTGGAACACCGGGGAGCTGTTTTTT,CATQRGSWNTGELFF
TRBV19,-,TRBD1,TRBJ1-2,TGTGCCATCTCAGAGACAGGGACCTATGGCTACACCTTC,CAISETGTYGYTF
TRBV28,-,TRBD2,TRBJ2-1,TGTGCCAGCAGTTTATTTGGCCCCGGGACTAGCGGGAATAATGAGCAGTTCTTC,CASSLFGPGTSGNNEQFF
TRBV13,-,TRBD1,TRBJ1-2,TGTGCCAGCAGCCCCGGGACAGGGGCATATGGCTACACCTTC,CASSPGTGAYGYTF
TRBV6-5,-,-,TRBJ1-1,TGTGCCAGCAGTTACTGGCGGGGGCCCGAGGACACTGAAGCTTTCTTT,CASSYWRGPEDTEAFF
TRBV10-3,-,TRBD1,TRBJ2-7,TGTGCCATCATGCCGGACAGGGGTTTTTACGAGCAGTACTTC,CAIMPDRGFYEQYF
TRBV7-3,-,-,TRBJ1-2,TGTGCCAGCAGCTTAGAGGCAGGACTAAACTATGGCTACACCTTC,CASSLEAGLNYGYTF
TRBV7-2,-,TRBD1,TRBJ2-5,TGTGCCAGCAGTTTCCACAGGGGGCCGGGAGAGACCCAGTACTTC,CASSFHRGPGETQYF
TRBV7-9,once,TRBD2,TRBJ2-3,TGTGCCAGCAGCCGACTAGCGGGAGGGCCCGGCACAGATACGCAGTATTTT,CASSRLAGGPGTDTQYF
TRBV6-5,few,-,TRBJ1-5,TGTGCCAGCAGTGCAGGGGTTTTTGGCAATCAGCCCCAGCATTTT,CASSAGVFGNQPQHF
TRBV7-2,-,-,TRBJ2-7,TGTGCCAGCAGCTTAGGAGAGGCCTACGAGCAGTACTTC,CASSLGEAYEQYF
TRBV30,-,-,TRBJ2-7,TGTGCCTGGGGCAGGGAAACCTACGAGCAGTACTTC,CAWGRETYEQYF
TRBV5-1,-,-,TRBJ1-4,TGCGCCAGCAGTTGGGGGGGCATGAATGAAAAACTGTTTTTT,CASSWGGMNEKLFF
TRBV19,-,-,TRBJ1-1,TGTGCCAGTAGTATGGCAGGGTCTCCTCGCACTGAAGCTTTCTTT,CASSMAGSPRTEAFF
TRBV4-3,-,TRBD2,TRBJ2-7,TGCGCCAGCAGCCAAGGGCTAGCGGGGGCCAGACGCGAGCAGTACTTC,CASSQGLAGARREQYF
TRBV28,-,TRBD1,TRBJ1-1,TGTGCCAGCAAAACAGGATGGGGACAGGGACGAAACACTGAAGCTTTCTTT,CASKTGWGQGRNTEAFF
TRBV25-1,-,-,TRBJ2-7,TGTGCCAGCAGTGAATCTGGCAGTGCCTACGAGCAGTACTTC,CASSESGSAYEQYF
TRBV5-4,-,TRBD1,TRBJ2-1,TGTGCCAGCAGCCAGACAGGGGGCGCCTACAATGAGCAGTTCTTC,CASSQTGGAYNEQFF
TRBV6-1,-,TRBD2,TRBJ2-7,TGTGCCAGCAGTGCAACGGGACTAGCGGGCTACGAGCAGTACTTC,CASSATGLAGYEQYF
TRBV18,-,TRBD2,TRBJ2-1,TGTGCCAGCTCACTTATAGCGGGGGGGAACAATGAGCAGTTCTTC,CASSLIAGGNNEQFF
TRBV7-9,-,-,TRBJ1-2,TGTGCCAGCAGCCCTACGAAGGTGGCGGCCTATGGCTACACCTTC,CASSPTKVAAYGYTF